This entry lists 27 T cell receptor beta chains sequenced from one sample in a study of T cell clonality in common variable immunodeficiency. Points from the study as a whole: Reportedly, TCR beta sequences from common variable immunodeficiency showed fewer deletions and N-nucleotide insertions.

Clones were read by immunoSEQ multiplex PCR, and TCRdb kept only the in-frame ones, dropping some. Sampling found about 34,000 clones, none seen once. No cognate antigen is known for these TCRs. Sequencing was done on a sample of peripheral blood mononuclear cells. The receptor source for this set is a human donor with common variable immunodeficiency.

In its sample, this clone was seen many times. The CDR3 goes on 3 residues after the read ends, and that part is filled in from the germline J gene. The gene calls are TRBV30 and TRBJ2-3; 15 bases match TRBD2. The CDR3 is made up of 18 amino acids. With 4 bases clipped from V and 2 bases from J, the junction kept 10 bases outside the gene matches. Germline CDR1 and CDR2: GTSNPN and SVGIG (reference sequence). Partial CDR3 DNA: TGTGCCTGGACCTTCTGGACTAGCGGGAGGGATCACACAGATACG. Translation gives CAWTFWTSGRDHTDT. Given in full, the CDR3 is CAWTFWTSGRDHTDTQYF.

This clone was detected many times. The CDR3 goes on 3 residues after the read ends, and that part is filled in from the germline J gene. V and J are TRBV20-1 and TRBJ2-5, with 7 bases lining up with TRBD2. J gave up 5 bases and V 7 bases, and 10 bases lay outside the gene matches. CDR3 length equals 13 residues. The germline V gene encodes CDR1 DFQATT and CDR2 SNEGSKA (reference sequence). The covered CDR3 bases are TGCAGTGATCAGGCGGGAGCGGCGGAGACC. The encoded protein is CSDQAGAAET. In full, the CDR3 is CSDQAGAAETQYF.

This clone was seen only a few times. Coverage ceases 3 residues before the CDR3 finishes, and the germline J gene fills in the end. V and J are TRBV29-1 and TRBJ2-7; 9 bases agree with TRBD1. The trim removed 6 bases at V and 5 bases at J, leaving 8 bases unmatched. This CDR3 is 13 amino acids long. From germline, CDR1 is SQVTM and CDR2 ANQGSEA. CDR3 in amino acids: CSVAGTGRNEQYF. The CDR3 bases that were read are TGCAGCGTGGCCGGGACAGGGCGTAACGAG.

This clone was observed at least ten times. The read falls 3 residues short of the CDR3 end, and the missing part is taken from the germline J gene. V and J are TRBV19 and TRBJ1-1; 8 bases line up with TRBD1. Germline CDR1 and CDR2: LNHDA and SQIVND (reference sequence). This CDR3 is 14 amino acids long. With V trimmed by 5 bases and J by 6 bases, 8 bases remained unmatched. The CDR3 loop reads CASSSNGQGSEAFF. The sequenced CDR3 bases are TGTGCCAGTAGTTCTAACGGACAGGGCTCTGAA.

This clone showed up many times. Read sequence stops 3 residues before the CDR3 end, and the germline J gene provides the missing end. The rearrangement links TRBV18 to TRBJ2-7, with D maybe TRBD1 (6 bases). The CDR3 totals 15 residues. V was clipped by 6 bases and J by 1 base, with 16 bases between them. Germline CDR1 and CDR2: KGHSH and LQKENI. CDR3 bases read: TGTGCCAGCTCCCGAATCGGGACACCGTCCTACGAG. It specifies CASSRIGTPSYE. The entire CDR3 protein is CASSRIGTPSYEQYF. Drawing the rest from reference TRBV18 and TRBJ2-7, the complete variable domain is NAGVMQNPRHLVRRRGQEARLRCSPMKGHSHVYWYRQLPEEGLKFMVYLQKENIIDESGMPKERFSAEFPKEGPSILRIQQVVRGDSAAYFCASSRIGTPSYEQYFGPGTRLTVT.

Note on this clone: The CDR3 end lies 3 residues beyond the end of the read and is filled in from the germline J gene. J is TRBJ2-2 and V is TRBV6-2 or TRBV6-3; D not resolved. Between the trimmed V and J ends, which lost 2 bases and 3 bases, there was a span of 10 bases. The CDR3 consists of 15 residues. Germline-derived CDR1 and CDR2 are MNHEY and SVGEGT. The part of the CDR3 DNA that was read is TGTGCCAGCAGTTACGAAAGCGAGGACACCGGGGAG. This gives the protein CASSYESEDTGE. The whole CDR3 is CASSYESEDTGELFF.

This clone was seen more than once but under ten times. CDR3: CASSEALRRPRETQYF. The sequenced part of the CDR3 DNA is TGTGCCAGCAGTGAAGCGCTCAGGAGGCCGAGGGAGACC. This chain links TRBV6-1 with TRBJ2-5; maybe TRBD2 (5 bases). From the germline J gene comes the end of the CDR3, since the read stops 3 residues before it. CDR3 size: 16 residues. Per germline, CDR1 MNHNS and CDR2 SASEGT. The ends were cut back, 0 bases at V and 5 bases at J, with 16 bases in the middle.

With respect to this clone: The observed sequence ends 3 residues before the CDR3 terminus, with the missing tail filled in from the germline J gene. This chain joins TRBV18 and TRBJ2-3; 13 bases match TRBD2. Per germline, CDR1 KGHSH and CDR2 LQKENI. CDR3 length: 18 residues. The trim removed 6 bases at V and 2 bases at J, leaving 11 bases unmatched. CDR3: CASSRTSGSSWVTDTQYF. The CDR3 bases that were read are TGTGCCAGCTCGCGGACTAGCGGGAGTTCTTGGGTCACAGATACG.

This clone came up many times. The read gets to within 3 residues of the CDR3 end, and the germline J gene fills in the rest. The chain has TRBV28 and TRBJ1-6, with a possible D match to TRBD1 (6 bases). V was shortened by 5 bases and J by 8 bases, with 19 bases between the two germline ends. The CDR3 covers 16 residues. Germline loops: CDR1 MDHEN, CDR2 SYDVKM. Here the CDR3 reads CASSPTGRGIDSPLHF. CDR3 DNA (partial): TGTGCCAGCAGTCCTACAGGAAGGGGGATTGATTCACCC. The complete variable domain, with remaining parts taken from reference TRBV28 and TRBJ1-6, reads DVKVTQSSRYLVKRTGEKVFLECVQDMDHENMFWYRQDPGLGLRLIYFSYDVKMKEKGDIPEGYSVSREKKERFSLILESASTNQTSMYLCASSPTGRGIDSPLHFGNGTRLTVT.

The CDR3 bases that were read are TGTGCCAGTAGTCGGGAACTAGCGAGGGCCAAAAACATT. Protein sequence: CASSRELARAKNI. The whole CDR3 region reads CASSRELARAKNIQYF. V is TRBV19 and J is TRBJ2-4; TRBD2 matches 7 bases. The sequence runs out 3 residues before the end of the CDR3; the remainder is reconstructed from the germline J gene. Germline CDR1 reads LNHDA; CDR2 reads SQIVND (reference sequence). This CDR3 contains 16 residues. The V and J ends lost 5 bases and 1 base, in that order; junction bases with no gene match: 8.

At least ten counts were recorded for this clone. Partial CDR3 DNA: TGCGCCAGCAGTATACAGGGGAGTACCTCTGGAAACACC. Protein sequence: CASSIQGSTSGNT. From start to end, the CDR3 is CASSIQGSTSGNTIYF. The rearrangement uses TRBV10-1 and TRBJ1-3, with TRBD1 matching 7 bases. The read halts 3 residues ahead of the CDR3 end, with the missing end drawn from the germline J gene. Germline lookup yields CDR1 WNHNN and CDR2 SYGVQD (reference sequence). CDR3 length: 16 residues. The junction had 7 bases not matched to a gene; V was cut back by 5 bases and J by 0 bases.

This clone was found many times. The read falls 3 residues short of the CDR3 end, and the missing part is taken from the germline J gene. This chain links TRBV7-6 with TRBJ1-2, with TRBD1 as a possible D gene (6 bases). The CDR3 length is 17 residues. The V and J ends lost 2 bases and 3 bases respectively, with 19 bases between them. Germline assignment: CDR1 SGHVS and CDR2 FNYEAQ. The CDR3 here is CASSLYPGEVGDYGYTF. The CDR3 bases that were read are TGTGCCAGCAGCTTATATCCAGGGGAGGTAGGGGACTATGGC.

This clone was counted a few times. Partial CDR3 DNA: TGTGCCAGCGGGGGACACCTGAACACTGAA. This encodes CASGGHLNTE. The complete CDR3 sequence is CASGGHLNTEAFF. The J gene is TRBJ1-1, the V gene TRBV2; D possibly corresponds to TRBD1 (6 bases). The read gets to within 3 residues of the CDR3 end, and the germline J gene fills in the rest. V was clipped by 8 bases and J by 0 bases, with 10 bases between them. The CDR3 runs to 13 residues. From germline, CDR1 is SNHLY and CDR2 FYNNEI. The whole variable domain, remainder taken from reference TRBV2 and TRBJ1-1, is EPEVTQTPSHQVTQMGQEVILRCVPISNHLYFYWYRQILGQKVEFLVSFYNNEISEKSEIFDDQFSVERPDGSNFTLKIRSTKLEDSAMYFCASGGHLNTEAFFGQGTRLTVV.

This clone was found many times. Read data end 3 residues before the CDR3 end; the end is taken from the germline J gene. The chain is built from TRBV20-1 and TRBJ2-3, with a tentative D call TRBD1 (7 bases). Trimming stripped 3 bases from V and 2 bases from J, with 33 bases between. The CDR3 has 21 amino acids. Germline V gives CDR1 DFQATT, CDR2 SNEGSKA (reference sequence). The CDR3 loop reads CSASWEKYSRQGGDPTDTQYF. CDR3 bases read: TGCAGTGCTAGTTGGGAAAAGTATTCAAGGCAGGGGGGAGATCCCACAGATACG.

As concerns this clone: The read terminates 3 residues before the CDR3 end, so the remaining end is supplied by the germline J gene. The rearrangement links TRBV7-9 to TRBJ1-2; 9 bases are a match to TRBD1. This CDR3 has 14 residues. Trimming removed 3 bases from V and 2 bases from J; junction bases left unmatched: 1. CDR1 and CDR2 from the germline V gene are SEHNR and FQNEAQ (reference sequence). The sequenced part of the CDR3 DNA is TGTGCCAGCAGCTTCGGACAGGGGAACTATGGC. This encodes CASSFGQGNYG. The CDR3 in its entirety is CASSFGQGNYGYTF.

Ten or more counts support this clone. The read terminates 3 residues ahead of where the CDR3 ends, so the germline J gene completes it. The chain carries TRBV5-1 and TRBJ2-3, with 14 nucleotides matching TRBD2. In germline, CDR1 is SGHRS, CDR2 YFSETQ. Trimming took 4 bases from V and 2 from J; bases not matched to a gene: 6. CDR3 size: 17 residues. The CDR3 is CASSLGTSGRNTDTQYF. The part of the CDR3 DNA that was read is TGCGCCAGCAGCCTCGGGACTAGCGGGAGAAACACAGATACG.

This clone came up a few times. The read ends 3 residues early relative to the CDR3; the germline J gene fills the gap. V usage is TRBV7-9 and J usage is TRBJ2-2; TRBD2 might be the D (5 bases). V lost 2 bases and J lost 4, with 11 bases in between. The CDR3 contains 15 residues. Germline V gene data show CDR1 as SEHNR and CDR2 as FQNEAQ (reference sequence). The CDR3 DNA, read in part, is TGTGCCAGCAGCTTACGGCGGGCGGTCACCGGGGAG. As protein: CASSLRRAVTGE. The CDR3 in its entirety is CASSLRRAVTGELFF.

This clone was seen a few times. The observed sequence ends 3 residues before the CDR3 terminus, with the missing tail filled in from the germline J gene. This chain uses TRBV18 with TRBJ1-1, with a weak D call TRBD1 (5 bases). CDR3 length: 14 residues. V was clipped by 2 bases and J by 0 bases, with 7 bases between them. The germline gives CDR1 KGHSH, CDR2 LQKENI. The CDR3 region is CASSPTGLNTEAFF. The sequenced part of the CDR3 DNA is TGTGCCAGCTCACCAACAGGCCTGAACACTGAA.

This clone was recorded many times. The read comes to an end 3 residues before the CDR3 does, leaving the germline J gene to fill in the end. The J gene is TRBJ2-2, the V gene TRBV2; 9 bases are shared with TRBD1. The CDR3 consists of 16 residues. With 5 bases clipped from V and 0 bases from J, the junction kept 4 bases outside the gene matches. Germline V gene sequence: CDR1 SNHLY, CDR2 FYNNEI. The sequenced CDR3 bases are TGTGCCAGCAGTTACACAGGGGGCGCGAACACCGGGGAG. Encoded protein: CASSYTGGANTGE. The CDR3 in full is CASSYTGGANTGELFF.

A few counts support this clone. The read falls 3 residues short of the CDR3 end, and the missing part is taken from the germline J gene. This sequence joins TRBV19 and TRBJ2-7; D gene unclear. Trimming removed 1 base from V and 4 bases from J, with 8 bases in between. Germline V gene sequence: CDR1 LNHDA, CDR2 SQIVND (reference sequence). The CDR3 is 13 amino acids. CDR3 bases read: TGTGCCAGTAGTATAGTTCTCGGGTACGAG. This translates into CASSIVLGYE. The entire CDR3 protein reads CASSIVLGYEQYF.

This clone occurred a few times. Read coverage stops 3 residues before the CDR3 terminus; the germline J gene supplies the remainder. The V gene is TRBV7-9, the J gene TRBJ2-1; TRBD1 matches 10 bases. Unmatched junction bases numbered 3, after V lost 1 base and J lost 6 bases. CDR1 is SEHNR and CDR2 is FQNEAQ in the germline V gene (reference sequence). This CDR3 is built from 15 residues. Here the CDR3 reads CASSLGRDRGNEQFF. CDR3 DNA (partial): TGTGCCAGCAGCTTAGGCCGGGACAGGGGCAATGAG.

This clone was counted a few times. The covered CDR3 bases are TGCGCCAGCAGCCCTCGGGACAGCAGCCCTTTGGACACTGAA. Protein sequence: CASSPRDSSPLDTE. The full CDR3 reads CASSPRDSSPLDTEAFF. The chain combines TRBV5-1 with TRBJ1-1, with 7 bases lining up with TRBD1. With the read ending 3 residues before the CDR3 end, the germline J gene is used to fill in that end. Germline V lookup: CDR1 SGHRS, CDR2 YFSETQ. The CDR3 length is 17 residues. V shed 4 bases and J 3 bases; nucleotides not matched to a gene: 15.

This clone has only a few counts. CDR3 bases read: TGTGCCAGCAGCTCTCTGGGCGGGGGGGAGACC. The encoded protein is CASSSLGGGET. The full CDR3 reads CASSSLGGGETQYF. The rearrangement links TRBV7-2 to TRBJ2-5; TRBD2 matches 8 bases. The DNA ends 3 residues before the CDR3 does, and the rest of the CDR3 is filled in from the germline J gene. The CDR3 is made up of 14 amino acids. The ends lost 4 bases at V and 5 bases at J; junction bases unmatched: 6. The germline CDR1 and CDR2 sequences are SGHTA and FQGNSA. The variable domain in full, with the rest retrieved from reference TRBV7-2 and TRBJ2-5, is GAGVSQSPSNKVTEKGKDVELRCDPISGHTALYWYRQSLGQGLEFLIYFQGNSAPDKSGLPSDRFSAERTGGSVSTLTIQRTQQEDSAVYLCASSSLGGGETQYFGPGTRLLVL.

This clone was counted many times. The read comes to an end 3 residues before the CDR3 does, leaving the germline J gene to fill in the end. The J gene is TRBJ2-5, the V gene TRBV7-9, with D unclear. Germline V gene sequence: CDR1 SEHNR, CDR2 FQNEAQ (reference sequence). With 2 bases removed from V and 5 bases from J, the gap between germline ends came to 9 bases. The CDR3 spans 13 residues. CDR3 bases read: TGTGCCAGCAGCTTAACGGTGAGCGAGACC. It specifies CASSLTVSET. The CDR3 in its entirety is CASSLTVSETQYF.

This clone was counted at least ten times. The CDR3 end is not reached by the read, which stops 3 residues before it; the germline J gene fills it in. V and J are TRBV29-1 and TRBJ2-3, with D perhaps TRBD2 (5 bases). V was trimmed by 3 bases and J by 4 bases, leaving 17 bases between them. Germline CDR1 is SQVTM and CDR2 is ANQGSEA. The CDR3 loop spans 15 amino acids. The CDR3 region is CSVDHTRRRADTQYF. CDR3 DNA (partial): TGCAGCGTTGACCATACAAGGAGGCGGGCAGATACG.

Worth noting for this clone: The read gets to within 3 residues of the CDR3 end, and the germline J gene fills in the rest. The rearrangement links TRBV20-1 to TRBJ2-7, with D possibly being TRBD1 (7 bases). The CDR3 totals 13 residues. CDR1 and CDR2 from the germline V gene are DFQATT and SNEGSKA (reference sequence). Trimming pared 5 bases from V and 2 bases from J, leaving 13 bases between. CDR3 bases read: TGCAGTGCTGGACAGGCGGGAACCTACGAG. Protein sequence: CSAGQAGTYE. The full CDR3 protein reads CSAGQAGTYEQYF.

Comments on this clone: The read stops 3 residues short of the end of the CDR3; the missing end is completed from the germline J gene. The genes are TRBV19 and TRBJ1-3; D remains unclear. In germline, CDR1 is LNHDA, CDR2 SQIVND (reference sequence). This CDR3 comprises 14 residues. V was trimmed by 5 bases and J by 1 base, leaving 9 bases between them. The sequenced part of the CDR3 DNA is TGTGCCAGTAGTCGACTAGGATCTGGAAACACC. It specifies CASSRLGSGNT. The whole CDR3 sequence reads CASSRLGSGNTIYF.